What follows are 9 T cell receptor beta chains derived from one specimen sequenced in a study of shared clonotypes between healthy human individuals. Clones were sequenced by immunoSEQ multiplex PCR, and TCRdb holds only the in-frame ones, with some missing. The table lists about 480,000 clones, roughly 85% of them singletons. Sequencing input: PBMCs. Receptors were obtained from a woman aged 40 to 49 in good health. Some clones in this sample may be carry-over from other donors' samples.

The chain is built from TRBV25-1 and TRBJ2-2; D not certain. Germline V lookup: CDR1 MGHDK, CDR2 SYGVNS. This CDR3 comprises 13 residues. V lost 6 bases and J lost 7, with 12 bases in between. CDR3 region: CASSMRTGGELFF. CDR3 DNA sequence: TGTGCCAGCAGCATGCGGACGGGCGGGGAGCTGTTTTTT. Based on the CDR3 plus reference TRBV25-1 and TRBJ2-2, the full variable domain is EADIYQTPRYLVIGTGKKITLECSQTMGHDKMYWYQQDPGMELHLIHYSYGVNSTEKGDLSSESTVSRIRTEHFPLTLESARPSHTSQYLCASSMRTGGELFFGEGSRLTVL.

This clone was seen a single time. The chain combines TRBV6-1 with TRBJ2-7, with 11 bases fitting TRBD2. V shed 4 bases, J shed 6 bases, and the junction held 8 bases outside the gene matches. The CDR3 runs to 15 residues. Germline V gene lookup returns CDR1 MNHNS and CDR2 SASEGT. For the CDR3, the DNA is TGTGCCAGCAGTGTCCAGACTAGCGGGACGGTCGAGCAGTACTTC. Amino acids: CASSVQTSGTVEQYF.

The rearrangement links TRBV7-2 to TRBJ2-7; 13 nucleotides align to TRBD2. The length of the CDR3 is 14 residues. Germline CDR1 and CDR2: SGHTA and FQGNSA. V lost 5 bases to trimming and J lost 7 bases; unmatched junction nucleotides: 5. Here the CDR3 DNA reads TGTGCCAGCAGCCCCCGACTAGCGGGAGGTGAGCAGTACTTC. This translates into CASSPRLAGGEQYF.

This chain joins TRBV29-1 and TRBJ2-1, with TRBD2 matching over 10 bases. The germline CDR1 and CDR2 sequences are SQVTM and ANQGSEA. Losses at the gene ends were 6 bases for V and 5 bases for J; bases not matched to a gene: 7. CDR3 size: 14 residues. This CDR3 reads CSVGGGLANNEQFF. CDR3 sequence (DNA): TGCAGCGTCGGGGGGGGACTAGCGAACAATGAGCAGTTCTTC.

The DNA of the CDR3 is TGTGCCAGCGGGGGGGGCCTGGAGGGGACCCAGTACTTC. Translation: CASGGGLEGTQYF. This rearrangement joins TRBV2 to TRBJ2-5; D may be TRBD2 (7 bases). The V gene lost 8 bases and the J gene lost 7 bases, with 17 bases spanning the gap. The CDR3 spans 13 residues. Germline V gene lookup returns CDR1 SNHLY and CDR2 FYNNEI.

The V call is TRBV28, the J call TRBJ1-1, with a tentative D call TRBD1 (6 bases). Trimming took off 6 bases at V and 11 bases at J, with 13 bases between the two ends. This CDR3 spans 11 amino acids. CDR1 is MDHEN, CDR2 SYDVKM, per germline. The CDR3 nucleotides read TGTGCCAGCAGCTCGGACAGAGTGGCTTTCTTT. Translated: CASSSDRVAFF.

The chain is built from TRBV5-1 and TRBJ1-1; D uncertain. Trimming removed 0 bases from V and 0 bases from J, with 6 bases in between. Germline values: CDR1 SGHRS, CDR2 YFSETQ. The CDR3 has 14 residues. The CDR3 DNA reads as TGCGCCAGCAGCTTGGACGGGTTGAACACTGAAGCTTTCTTT. This translates into CASSLDGLNTEAFF. The full variable domain, in which reference TRBV5-1 and TRBJ1-1 provide the parts outside the CDR3, is KAGVTQTPRYLIKTRGQQVTLSCSPISGHRSVSWYQQTPGQGLQFLFEYFSETQRNKGNFPGRFSGRQFSNSRSEMNVSTLELGDSALYLCASSLDGLNTEAFFGQGTRLTVV.

V gene TRBV7-3 combines with J gene TRBJ2-1; D ambiguous. Germline V gene sequence: CDR1 SGHTA, CDR2 FQGTGA. Trimming removed 5 bases from V and 15 bases from J, with 17 bases in between. This CDR3 spans 12 amino acids. The CDR3 sequence is CASSPTVGSPFF. The CDR3 DNA reads TGTGCCAGCAGCCCGACCGTGGGATCCCCGTTCTTC. Complete variable domain (other parts from reference TRBV7-3 and TRBJ2-1): GAGVSQTPSNKVTEKGKYVELRCDPISGHTALYWYRQSLGQGPEFLIYFQGTGAADDSGLPNDRFFAVRPEGSVSTLKIQRTERGDSAVYLCASSPTVGSPFFGPGTRLTVL.

The V call is TRBV28, the J call TRBJ2-7; 7 nucleotides line up with TRBD1. V lost 5 bases, J lost 6 bases, and 13 bases stayed unmatched. Germline V gene sequence: CDR1 MDHEN, CDR2 SYDVKM. The CDR3 spans 15 residues. In DNA, the CDR3 is TGTGCCAGCAGTCCAAGTAGACAGGGCCTCCGCGAGCAGTACTTC. Its protein product is CASSPSRQGLREQYF.